What follows is one T cell receptor beta chain and its context. Its cognate antigen is unknown. The data originate from a study of cytomegalovirus exposure and HLA in healthy donors. General observations from the study: Earlier analysis yielded a pattern in which most TCR beta V segments were productive about 87% or about 30% of the time. Later on, an analysis found that several of the most significant clusters appeared to be linked to common viral pathogens, which included parvovirus B19.

It was with 60 Vbeta and 13 Jbeta primers that the PCR ran. Here immunoSEQ multiplex PCR was the method, and the copy in TCRdb shows in-frame clones only, minus some. This sample has approximately 190,000 clones, with approximately 78% found just once. Trimming took off 0 bases at V and 5 bases at J, with 7 bases between the two ends. Germline V lookup: CDR1 GTSNPN, CDR2 SVGIG (reference sequence). This CDR3 comprises 13 residues. The source of this sequence is a woman aged 18-35 years in good health and CMV-seronegative. The chain carries TRBV30 and TRBJ2-2; no definite D call. The specimen sequenced was PBMCs. The CDR3 is CAWSVDGTGELFF. CDR3 DNA: TGTGCCTGGAGTGTAGACGGGACCGGGGAGCTGTTTTTT. Using reference TRBV30 and TRBJ2-2 for the parts outside the CDR3, the full variable domain is SQTIHQWPATLVQPVGSPLSLECTVEGTSNPNLYWYRQAAGRGLQLLFYSVGIGQISSEVPQNLSASRPQDRQFILSSKKLLLSDSGFYLCAWSVDGTGELFFGEGSRLTVL.